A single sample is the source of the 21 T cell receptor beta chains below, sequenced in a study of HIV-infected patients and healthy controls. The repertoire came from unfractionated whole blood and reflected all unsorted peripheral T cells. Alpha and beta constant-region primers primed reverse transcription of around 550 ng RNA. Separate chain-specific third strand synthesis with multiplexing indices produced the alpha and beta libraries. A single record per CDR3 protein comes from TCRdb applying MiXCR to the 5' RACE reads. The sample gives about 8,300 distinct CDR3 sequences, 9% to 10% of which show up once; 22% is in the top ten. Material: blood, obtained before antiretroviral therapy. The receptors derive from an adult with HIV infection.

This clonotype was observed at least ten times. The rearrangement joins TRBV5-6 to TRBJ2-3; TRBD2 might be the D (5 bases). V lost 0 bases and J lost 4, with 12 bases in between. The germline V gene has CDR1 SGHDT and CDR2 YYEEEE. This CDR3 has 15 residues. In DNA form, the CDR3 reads TGTGCCAGCAGCTTGGGCACTAGGTTCCCAGATACGCAGTATTTT. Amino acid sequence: CASSLGTRFPDTQYF.

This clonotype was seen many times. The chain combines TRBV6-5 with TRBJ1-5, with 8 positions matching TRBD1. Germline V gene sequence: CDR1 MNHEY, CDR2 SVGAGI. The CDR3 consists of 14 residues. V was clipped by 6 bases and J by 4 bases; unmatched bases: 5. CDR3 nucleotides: TGTGCCAGCAGGCGGACAGGGCGTAATCAGCCCCAGCATTTT. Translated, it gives CASRRTGRNQPQHF.

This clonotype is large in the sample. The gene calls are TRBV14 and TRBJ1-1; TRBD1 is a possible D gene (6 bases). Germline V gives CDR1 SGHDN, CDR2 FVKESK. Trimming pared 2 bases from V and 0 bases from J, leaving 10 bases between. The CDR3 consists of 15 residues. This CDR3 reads CASSQMGALNTEAFF. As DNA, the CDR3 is TGTGCCAGCAGCCAAATGGGGGCGTTGAACACTGAAGCTTTCTTT.

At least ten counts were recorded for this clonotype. The CDR3 DNA reads TGTGCCAGCAGCTTAGAGGCGGGGAGCCCAAACTATGGCTACACCTTC. Its translation is CASSLEAGSPNYGYTF. This chain joins TRBV7-6 and TRBJ1-2, with D uncertain. The germline V and J ends were trimmed by 1 base and 2 bases, with 14 bases remaining between them. The CDR3 loop spans 16 amino acids. Germline CDR1 is SGHVS and CDR2 is FNYEAQ.

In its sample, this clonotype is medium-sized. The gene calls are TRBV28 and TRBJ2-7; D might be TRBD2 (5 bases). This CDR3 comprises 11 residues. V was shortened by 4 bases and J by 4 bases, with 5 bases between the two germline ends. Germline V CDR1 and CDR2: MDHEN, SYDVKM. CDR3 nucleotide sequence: TGTGCCAGCAGTTGGACTTACGAGCAGTACTTC. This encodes CASSWTYEQYF.

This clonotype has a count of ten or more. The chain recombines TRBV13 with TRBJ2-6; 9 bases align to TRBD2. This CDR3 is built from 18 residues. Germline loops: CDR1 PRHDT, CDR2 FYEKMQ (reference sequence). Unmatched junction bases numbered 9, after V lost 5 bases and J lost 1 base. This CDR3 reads CASSGGGGLGSGANVLTF. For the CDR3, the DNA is TGTGCCAGCAGCGGCGGGGGGGGTTTAGGTTCTGGGGCCAACGTCCTGACTTTC.

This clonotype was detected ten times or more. The CDR3 DNA follows: TGCAGTGCCGTTGCAGGGGGGACTCAGCCCCAGCATTTT. Encoded protein: CSAVAGGTQPQHF. The J gene is TRBJ1-5, the V gene TRBV20-1; 7 positions agree with TRBD1. The CDR3 spans 13 residues. The ends lost 6 bases at V and 6 bases at J; junction bases unmatched: 8. Looked up from germline, CDR1 is DFQATT and CDR2 is SNEGSKA (reference sequence).

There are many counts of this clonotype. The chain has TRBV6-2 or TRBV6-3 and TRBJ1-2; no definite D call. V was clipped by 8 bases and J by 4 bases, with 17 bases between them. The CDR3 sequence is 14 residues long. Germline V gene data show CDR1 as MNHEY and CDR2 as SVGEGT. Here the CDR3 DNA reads TGTGCCAGCTCCCCAGGTCGAGCGGGCTATGGCTACACCTTC. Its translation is CASSPGRAGYGYTF.

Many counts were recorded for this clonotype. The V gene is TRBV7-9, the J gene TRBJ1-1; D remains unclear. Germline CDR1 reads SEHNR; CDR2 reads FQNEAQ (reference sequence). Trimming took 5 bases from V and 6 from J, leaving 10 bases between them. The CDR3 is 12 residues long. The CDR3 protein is CASSAPVAEAFF. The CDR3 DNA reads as TGTGCCAGCAGCGCGCCTGTCGCTGAAGCTTTCTTT.

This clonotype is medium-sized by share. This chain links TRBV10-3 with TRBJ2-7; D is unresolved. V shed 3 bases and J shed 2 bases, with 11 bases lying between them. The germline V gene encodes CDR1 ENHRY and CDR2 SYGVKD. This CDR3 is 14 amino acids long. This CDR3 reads CAISEGPPPYEQYF. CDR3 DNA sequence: TGTGCCATCAGTGAAGGGCCCCCTCCCTACGAGCAGTACTTC.

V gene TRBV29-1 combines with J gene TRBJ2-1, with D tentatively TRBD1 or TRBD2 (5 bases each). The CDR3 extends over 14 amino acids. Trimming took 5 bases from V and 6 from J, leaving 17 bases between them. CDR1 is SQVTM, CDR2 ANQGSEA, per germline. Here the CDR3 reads CSVPLVGVSNEQFF. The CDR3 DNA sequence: TGCAGCGTTCCTCTAGTGGGGGTTTCCAATGAGCAGTTCTTC.

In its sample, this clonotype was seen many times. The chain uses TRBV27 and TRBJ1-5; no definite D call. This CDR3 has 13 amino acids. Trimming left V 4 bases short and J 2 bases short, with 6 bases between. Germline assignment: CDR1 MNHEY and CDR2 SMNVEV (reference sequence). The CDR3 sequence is CASSSGGNQPQHF. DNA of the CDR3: TGTGCCAGCAGTTCCGGGGGCAATCAGCCCCAGCATTTT.

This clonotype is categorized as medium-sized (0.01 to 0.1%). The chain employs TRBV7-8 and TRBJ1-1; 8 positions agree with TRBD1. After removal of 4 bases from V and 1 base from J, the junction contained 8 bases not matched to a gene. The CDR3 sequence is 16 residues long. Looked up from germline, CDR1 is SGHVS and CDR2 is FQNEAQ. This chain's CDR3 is CASSSRQGRGNTEAFF. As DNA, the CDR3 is TGTGCCAGCAGCTCCCGACAGGGGAGGGGGAACACTGAAGCTTTCTTT. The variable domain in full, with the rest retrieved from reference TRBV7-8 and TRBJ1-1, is GAGVSQSPRYKVAKRGQDVALRCDPISGHVSLFWYQQALGQGPEFLTYFQNEAQLDKSGLPSDRFFAERPEGSVSTLKIQRTQQEDSAVYLCASSSRQGRGNTEAFFGQGTRLTVV.

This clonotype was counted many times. The CDR3 region is CATSSGSINEQFF. As DNA, the CDR3 is TGTGCCACCTCTAGCGGGAGTATCAATGAGCAGTTCTTC. The gene calls are TRBV6-5 and TRBJ2-1; 10 bases agree with TRBD2. This CDR3 has 13 residues. Germline loops: CDR1 MNHEY, CDR2 SVGAGI. Losses at the gene ends were 10 bases for V and 6 bases for J; bases not matched to a gene: 6.

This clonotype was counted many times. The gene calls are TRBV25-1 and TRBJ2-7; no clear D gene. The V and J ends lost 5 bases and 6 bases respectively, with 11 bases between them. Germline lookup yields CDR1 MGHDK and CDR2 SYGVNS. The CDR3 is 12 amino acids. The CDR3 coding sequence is TGTGCCAGCAGTAACTACAAGGGCGAGCAGTACTTC. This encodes CASSNYKGEQYF.

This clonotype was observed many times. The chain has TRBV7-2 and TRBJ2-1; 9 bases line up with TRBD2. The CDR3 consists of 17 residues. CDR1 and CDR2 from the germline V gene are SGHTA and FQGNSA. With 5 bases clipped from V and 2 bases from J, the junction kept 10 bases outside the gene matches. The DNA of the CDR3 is TGTGCCAGCAGCCAAGAGGGTAGCGGGAGACCCTACAATGAGCAGTTCTTC. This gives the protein CASSQEGSGRPYNEQFF.

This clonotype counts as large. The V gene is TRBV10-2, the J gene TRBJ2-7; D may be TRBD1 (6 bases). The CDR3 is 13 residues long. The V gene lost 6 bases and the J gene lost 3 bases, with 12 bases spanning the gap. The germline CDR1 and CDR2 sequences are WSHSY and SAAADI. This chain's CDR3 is CASSGQSFYEQYF. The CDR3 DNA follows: TGCGCCAGCAGCGGACAGAGCTTCTACGAGCAGTACTTC.

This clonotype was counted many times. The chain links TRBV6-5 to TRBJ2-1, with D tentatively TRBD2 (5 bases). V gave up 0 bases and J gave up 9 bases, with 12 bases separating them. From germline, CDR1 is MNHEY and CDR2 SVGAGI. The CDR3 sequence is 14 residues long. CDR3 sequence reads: CASSYSSGVGEQFF. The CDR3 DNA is TGTGCCAGCAGTTACTCGTCCGGGGTCGGTGAGCAGTTCTTC.

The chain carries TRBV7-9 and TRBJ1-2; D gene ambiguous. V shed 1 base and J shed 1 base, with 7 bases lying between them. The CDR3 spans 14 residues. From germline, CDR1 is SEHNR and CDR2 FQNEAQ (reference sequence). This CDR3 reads CASSLDRNNYGYTF. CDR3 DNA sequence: TGTGCCAGCAGCTTAGACCGGAATAACTATGGCTACACCTTC.

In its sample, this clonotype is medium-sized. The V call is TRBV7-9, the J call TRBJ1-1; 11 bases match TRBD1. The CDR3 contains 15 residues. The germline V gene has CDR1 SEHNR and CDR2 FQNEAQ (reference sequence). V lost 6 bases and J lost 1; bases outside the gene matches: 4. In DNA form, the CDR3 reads TGTGCCAGCAGAACCGGGACAGGGGGGAACACTGAAGCTTTCTTT. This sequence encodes CASRTGTGGNTEAFF.

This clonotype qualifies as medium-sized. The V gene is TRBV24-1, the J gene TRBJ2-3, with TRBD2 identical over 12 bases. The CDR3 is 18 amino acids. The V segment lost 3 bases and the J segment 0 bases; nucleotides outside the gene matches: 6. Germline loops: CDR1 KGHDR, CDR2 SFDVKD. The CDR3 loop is CATSDPGTSGPSTDTQYF. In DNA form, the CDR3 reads TGTGCCACCAGTGATCCAGGGACTAGCGGGCCTAGCACAGATACGCAGTATTTT.